This TCR delta chain derives from a study of gamma-delta T cells after stem cell transplantation. TCRdb re-called the RT-PCR reads with CATT. The table records about 7,800 delta-chain clones, 14% to 15% of them present only once. In its sample, this clone is medium-sized. Per the germline V gene, CDR1 is GEAIGNYY and CDR2 is EKD. The CDR3 has 17 amino acids. The V gene lost 3 bases and the J gene lost 5 bases, with 16 bases spanning the gap. This chain connects TRDV2 to TRDJ3; no reliable D call. The receptor was derived from a human donor. It is not recorded whose cells these are; they may come from a transplant donor. The sequencing input was gamma-delta T cells. The CDR3 sequence: CACDPRSGRGDTRQMFF. CDR3 bases: TGTGCCTGTGACCCCCGGTCAGGAAGGGGGGACACCCGACAGATGTTTTTC.